This TCR beta chain was recorded in a study of T cell repertoires in cytomegalovirus infection. Overall study context: It was the public TCR beta signatures that indicated both CMV infection and matching HLA type.

TCRdb called the reads again in MiXCR, with one record for every CDR3 protein. The table includes approximately 700,000 distinct CDR3 sequences, approximately 34% detected once. Study-wide findings and caveats: Cumulative frequency (of public TCR beta family members) identified carriers of CMV plus the relevant HLA. Within the response measured ex vivo, HLA-C-restricted CMV-specific TCR beta clonotypes were dominant.

V was cut by 4 bases and J by 0 bases, with 14 bases left in between. The CDR3 runs 16 residues. Germline assignment: CDR1 SGHDT and CDR2 YYEEEE. Concerning this clonotype: Its cognate antigen is unknown.

The TCR originated in a human donor in good health (CMV status not recorded). Some clones in this sample may be carry-over from other donors' samples. The sample taken for sequencing was PBMCs. The chain links TRBV5-6 to TRBJ2-1, with D hard to call. For the CDR3, the DNA is TGTGCCAGCAGCCAAGTAGCAGCCCCCTCCTACAATGAGCAGTTCTTC. It encodes CASSQVAAPSYNEQFF.